A selection of T cell receptor beta chains follows, all from one sample in a study of CD8 T cells in ankylosing spondylitis. TCRdb reprocessed the 5' RACE reads with MiXCR, giving one entry per CDR3 protein. This table has approximately 260,000 distinct CDR3 sequences, 18% appearing once. The sequenced material came from blood, either unsorted or a sorted T cell fraction (not recorded which). These receptors were collected from a male donor with ankylosing spondylitis or in good health (not recorded which). Each CDR3 is given with its conserved first and last residue. A D gene is named only where the DNA matches it firmly. Not every row has a clone size; where given, it reads once, few, many or a size class.

clone size,J gene,D gene,V gene,CDR3 DNA,CDR3 protein
few,TRBJ1-1,.,TRBV7-3,TGTGCCAGCAGCTTAACAGACGGAGCCACTGAAGCTTTCTTT,CASSLTDGATEAFF
.,TRBJ2-7,.,TRBV7-2,TGTGCCAGCAGCCTAGAGCATTACGAGCAGTACTTC,CASSLEHYEQYF
many,TRBJ2-7,.,TRBV12-3/TRBV12-4,TGTGCCAGCAGTTTGGGGCTTCTCTACGAGCAGTACTTC,CASSLGLLYEQYF
.,TRBJ2-2,.,TRBV6-5,TGTGCCAGCAGTTACGAGACAGACTTCGCGAACACCGGGGAGCTGTTTTTT,CASSYETDFANTGELFF
.,TRBJ2-7,.,TRBV18,TGTGCCAGCTCACCCCTCGGCCCAGGGTCCTACGAGCAGTACTTC,CASSPLGPGSYEQYF
.,TRBJ1-5,TRBD1,TRBV2,TGTGCCAGCAGTGAGGGGAAACAGGGGGCAAATCAGCCCCAGCATTTT,CASSEGKQGANQPQHF
few,TRBJ2-7,TRBD1,TRBV5-5,TGTGCCAGCAGCTTTCCGACAGGGAGCTCCTACGAGCAGTACTTC,CASSFPTGSSYEQYF
many,TRBJ2-7,.,TRBV15,TGTGCCACCAGCAGAGATCTGAAGGGCACCGAGCAGTACTTC,CATSRDLKGTEQYF
few,TRBJ2-7,.,TRBV20-1,TGCAGTGCTAGAGAAGGGGACTCCGGCGAGCAGTACTTC,CSAREGDSGEQYF
few,TRBJ2-1,.,TRBV28,TGTGCCAGCAGTCTACTCCGAGATGAGCAGTTCTTC,CASSLLRDEQFF
.,TRBJ1-1,.,TRBV5-1,TGCGCCAGCAGCCCAGACCAGGGCACTGAAGCTTTCTTT,CASSPDQGTEAFF
few,TRBJ1-4,TRBD1,TRBV29-1,TGCAGCGTTGAATTGGATCAGACAGGGCCTAATGAAAAACTGTTTTTT,CSVELDQTGPNEKLFF
few,TRBJ1-2,.,TRBV7-2,TGTGCCAGCAGCTTATTCGGTGACTATGGCTACACCTTC,CASSLFGDYGYTF
many,TRBJ2-3,.,TRBV6-5,TGTGCCAGCAGTTACTTAGAGGCGGCAGATACGCAGTATTTT,CASSYLEAADTQYF
.,TRBJ2-1,.,TRBV12-3/TRBV12-4,TGTCCCAGCAGGCAGGGGATCGCCTACAATGAGCAGTTCTTC,CPSRQGIAYNEQFF
few,TRBJ1-1,.,TRBV5-1,TGCGCCAGCAGCCCCGGGGGGGTCGCTGAAGCTTTCTTT,CASSPGGVAEAFF
many,TRBJ1-1,.,TRBV6-1,TGTGCCAGCACCATAGGGGCTGAAGCTTTCTTT,CASTIGAEAFF
few,TRBJ2-2,.,TRBV20-1,TGCAGTGCTTTGCTCCCGGGCGGGGAGCTGTTTTTT,CSALLPGGELFF
once,TRBJ2-7,TRBD2,TRBV28,TGTGCCAGCAGTTCGTTATCGGGGAGGGGTTTTTACGAGCAGTACTTC,CASSSLSGRGFYEQYF
many,TRBJ2-4,.,TRBV29-1,TGCAGCGTTGTCTCTCCCGGGAGAGGGGCCAAAAACATTCAGTACTTC,CSVVSPGRGAKNIQYF
.,TRBJ2-2,.,TRBV12-3/TRBV12-4,TGTGCCAGCAGTGCAGGGGTTACCGGGGAGCTGTTTTTT,CASSAGVTGELFF
few,TRBJ2-7,.,TRBV20-1,TGCAGTGCTAGAACGGGGGCCTCCTACGAGCAGTACTTC,CSARTGASYEQYF
many,TRBJ2-3,.,TRBV29-1,TGCAGCGTTGAAGTAATAGCGGAGACCACAGATACGCAGTATTTT,CSVEVIAETTDTQYF
.,TRBJ1-4,.,TRBV4-2,TGTGCCAGCAGCCAAGATCGTATACCTCAGGATGACAAACTGTTTTTT,CASSQDRIPQDDKLFF
.,TRBJ2-2,.,TRBV25-1,TGTGCCAGCAGTGACTCCGGGACCCTCATCATTTGGGAGCTGTTTTTT,CASSDSGTLIIWELFF
few,TRBJ2-1,TRBD2,TRBV20-1,TGCAGTGCTAGAGTTAGCGGGAGGGCCATCTACAATGAGCAGTTCTTC,CSARVSGRAIYNEQFF
many,TRBJ2-1,.,TRBV5-6,TGTGCCAGCAGCTTGTCACAGTTGTACAATGAGCAGTTCTTC,CASSLSQLYNEQFF
.,TRBJ2-2,TRBD1,TRBV5-1,TGCGCCAGCAGCTCAGGGACAGGGGCGAACACCGGGGAGCTGTTTTTT,CASSSGTGANTGELFF
.,TRBJ2-1,.,TRBV5-6,TGTGCCAGCAGCTTGATAAAAAACTACAATGAGCAGTTCTTC,CASSLIKNYNEQFF
many,TRBJ1-3,.,TRBV29-1,TGCAGCGTTGAAGATGGAAACACCATATATTTT,CSVEDGNTIYF
few,TRBJ1-1,.,TRBV4-1,TGCGCCAGCAGCCAAGTGATTGGGGGGAACACTGAAGCTTTCTTT,CASSQVIGGNTEAFF
.,TRBJ2-7,.,TRBV27,TGTGCCAGCAGTTTTTCATCCTATTTAGAGCAGTACTTC,CASSFSSYLEQYF
.,TRBJ2-5,TRBD1,TRBV6-1,TGTGCCAGCAGTGTCTGGGACAGGGGGCTTGAGACCCAGTACTTC,CASSVWDRGLETQYF
few,TRBJ2-7,.,TRBV4-1,TGCGCCAGCAGCCAAGAACAGCGGGCCTCCTACGAGCAGTACTTC,CASSQEQRASYEQYF
.,TRBJ1-2,.,TRBV20-1,TGCAGTGCTAGATCCAGGGGAGCGGGTTATGGCTACACCTTC,CSARSRGAGYGYTF
.,TRBJ1-5,TRBD1,TRBV6-5,TGTGCCAGCAGTTACGGGACAGGGGGCTCTCAGCCCCAGCATTTT,CASSYGTGGSQPQHF
few,TRBJ2-1,TRBD2,TRBV28,TGTGCCAGCAGTTTTTTTTTAGCGGGAGAAAATTACAATGAGCAGTTCTTC,CASSFFLAGENYNEQFF
.,TRBJ2-1,.,TRBV11-2,TGTGCCAGCAGCTTAGTAGGCGGGCTTGAGCAGTTCTTC,CASSLVGGLEQFF
many,TRBJ2-7,.,TRBV12-3/TRBV12-4,TGTGCCAGCAGTCAGGACTACTCCTACGAGCAGTACTTC,CASSQDYSYEQYF
.,TRBJ2-5,.,TRBV11-2,TGTGCCAGCAGCTTGGGATCCGGGACACCTCAAGAGACCCAGTACTTC,CASSLGSGTPQETQYF
.,TRBJ1-2,.,TRBV6-2/TRBV6-3,TGTGCCAGCAGTGGGGAGCGAGATTTATTTAACTATGGCTACACCTTC,CASSGERDLFNYGYTF
.,TRBJ2-1,.,TRBV7-8,TGTGCCAGCAGCTTACCCCCGTCCGGGGATAGGAATGAGCAGTTCTTC,CASSLPPSGDRNEQFF
few,TRBJ2-1,.,TRBV4-1,TGCGCCAGCAGCCAAGAACCCCTGAGCTCCTACAATGAGCAGTTCTTC,CASSQEPLSSYNEQFF
many,TRBJ2-3,TRBD2,TRBV29-1,TGCAGCGCCGAACTAGCGGGAGGCCCTTATAGCACAGATACGCAGTATTTT,CSAELAGGPYSTDTQYF
few,TRBJ2-3,.,TRBV20-1,TGCAGTGCTAGAGATCGGCTCCCGGAGGACCTCACAGATACGCAGTATTTT,CSARDRLPEDLTDTQYF
.,TRBJ2-7,.,TRBV4-3,TGCGCCAGCAGCCAAGACCGGGAATTTTTCTACGAGCAGTACTTC,CASSQDREFFYEQYF
.,TRBJ2-4,TRBD2,TRBV6-2/TRBV6-3,TGTGCCAGCACCCTCTCGAGACTAGCGGGAGGGCGATCTACCAAAAACATTCAGTACTTC,CASTLSRLAGGRSTKNIQYF
.,TRBJ2-1,.,TRBV27,TGTGCCAGCAGTTTATTGCGAAACAATGAGCAGTTCTTC,CASSLLRNNEQFF
.,TRBJ2-7,.,TRBV27,TGTGCCAGCAGTCCACAGGGGAGGGCCTACGAGCAGTACTTC,CASSPQGRAYEQYF